This is a list of T cell receptor beta chains from one sample in a study of early T cells in non-severe SARS-CoV-2 infection. One entry per CDR3 protein results from TCRdb running MiXCR on the 5' RACE reads. This sample carries around 89,000 distinct CDR3 sequences, roughly 15% of them seen once, and the ten largest clones take under 0.75%. The sample consisted of whole blood. The receptors come from an adult who was a healthcare worker with PCR-confirmed SARS-CoV-2 infection or an uninfected control (not recorded which). Both conserved end residues are trimmed from each CDR3. Each record gives: J gene, V gene, CDR3 protein.

TRBJ1-5 TRBV10-3 AITRELDQPQH
TRBJ2-3 TRBV9 ASSVGLAKDTQY
TRBJ1-2 TRBV4-1 ASSQATRGVRYGYT
TRBJ2-5 TRBV5-1 ASSLGLAVLETQY
TRBJ1-4 TRBV28 ASSLGLRDGEKLF
TRBJ1-4 TRBV7-8 ASSPGQGLFNEKLF
TRBJ2-1 TRBV3-1 ASSQPDRAHEQF
TRBJ1-1 TRBV6-1 ASSVRRAPNTEAF
TRBJ2-1 TRBV7-8 ASSSVRGQGSYNEQF
TRBJ2-1 TRBV10-3 AISDYNEQF
TRBJ1-2 TRBV4-1 ASSQGRAGYT
TRBJ1-2 TRBV5-4 ASSSPGPTNYGYT
TRBJ2-1 TRBV4-1 ASSHYTRSYEQF
TRBJ1-3 TRBV28 ASSYGQPLSGNTIY
TRBJ1-3 TRBV12-3/TRBV12-4 ASNVGNTIY
TRBJ1-2 TRBV2 ASSKGLYGYT
TRBJ1-1 TRBV29-1 SARRNTEAF
TRBJ1-3 TRBV20-1 SAQNAADNPGNTIY
TRBJ1-2 TRBV20-1 SARDLTGYGYT
TRBJ2-3 TRBV5-1 ASSLGQLAGATDTQY
TRBJ1-1 TRBV7-8 ASTPSGQNTEAF
TRBJ1-4 TRBV11-2 ASSLRGAANEKLF
TRBJ1-2 TRBV6-2/TRBV6-3 ASSYSGDHYGYT
TRBJ2-3 TRBV19 ASSLTQVLTDTQY
TRBJ1-6 TRBV4-1 ASSQLVINSPLH
TRBJ2-3 TRBV6-5 ASSRSWGHVAGVKTDTQY
TRBJ1-2 TRBV12-3/TRBV12-4 ASSSMVYGYT
TRBJ2-5 TRBV3-1 ASSLWTSLIRETQY
TRBJ2-2 TRBV10-1 ASSAGTGPPRELF
TRBJ1-1 TRBV18 ASSPGNQLEAF
TRBJ1-4 TRBV20-1 SARGSLNEKLF
TRBJ2-3 TRBV2 ASAKRGDTDTQY
TRBJ2-3 TRBV3-1 ASSQGVTPGGTDTQY
TRBJ2-1 TRBV7-2 ASRPGTSGHNEQF
TRBJ1-5 TRBV6-6 ASLPPGGQSNQPQH
TRBJ2-5 TRBV29-1 SGSGDRVYQETQY
TRBJ2-5 TRBV5-1 ASSLVTTEETQY
TRBJ1-3 TRBV5-5 ASSRLQGRRSGNTIY
TRBJ2-2 TRBV7-8 ASSSRGDSGELF
TRBJ2-1 TRBV4-1 ASSHPRGTANEQF
TRBJ2-5 TRBV11-2 ASSLDMGGAATQY
TRBJ1-1 TRBV6-1 VSTPTALNTEAF
TRBJ2-3 TRBV13 ASSLGLPPGADTQY
TRBJ1-1 TRBV5-1 ASTAGGTEAF
TRBJ2-5 TRBV29-1 SLGAVGETQY
TRBJ2-1 TRBV7-9 ASSSPSRRLFDEQF
TRBJ2-5 TRBV7-3 ASSSSGGLQETQY
TRBJ1-6 TRBV20-1 SARPGGAGSPLH
TRBJ2-1 TRBV11-2 ASSLVGLAGGPILSPRNEQF
TRBJ1-4 TRBV28 ASSSSGPNEKLF
TRBJ2-3 TRBV7-2 AREPVGGGRQY
TRBJ1-5 TRBV7-4 ASKVSRDVRNQPQH